What follows are 4 T cell receptor beta chains derived from one specimen sequenced in a study of patients and donors after allogeneic stem cell transplantation. MiXCR was run by TCRdb on the RT-PCR reads, yielding one entry per CDR3 protein. The sample lists around 200,000 distinct CDR3 sequences; around two fifths were seen once. Sequencing was done on a sample of blood, either unsorted or a sorted T cell fraction (not recorded which). All receptors come from a human donor who was either an allogeneic HSCT recipient or a stem cell or donor lymphocyte infusion donor (not recorded which). It is not recorded whose cells these are; they may come from a transplant donor.

This clonotype was seen a few times. The gene calls are TRBV7-9 and TRBJ2-2; D not certain. CDR3 length equals 17 residues. Germline CDR1 SEHNR, CDR2 FQNEAQ (reference sequence). Trimming took off 7 bases at V and 4 bases at J, with 22 bases between the two ends. The CDR3: CASIPSERLLLTGELFF. CDR3 bases: TGTGCCAGCATCCCCTCGGAGAGGCTCCTACTCACCGGGGAGCTGTTTTTT. Together with reference TRBV7-9 and TRBJ2-2, the CDR3 gives the full variable domain: DTGVSQNPRHKITKRGQNVTFRCDPISEHNRLYWYRQTLGQGPEFLTYFQNEAQLEKSRLLSDRFSAERPKGSFSTLEIQRTEQGDSAMYLCASIPSERLLLTGELFFGEGSRLTVL.

The CDR3 loop is CASSISWSSYNEQFF. The CDR3, as DNA: TGTGCCAGTAGTATAAGCTGGAGCTCCTACAATGAGCAGTTCTTC. The chain combines TRBV19 with TRBJ2-1; no definite D call. CDR1 and CDR2 from the germline V gene are LNHDA and SQIVND (reference sequence). This CDR3 has 15 residues. V was pared by 2 bases and J by 0 bases, with 8 bases between.

This clonotype was observed a handful of times. The chain has TRBV20-1 and TRBJ1-6; D is ambiguous. The CDR3 has 14 amino acids. Germline values: CDR1 DFQATT, CDR2 SNEGSKA (reference sequence). With 6 bases removed from V and 0 bases from J, the gap between germline ends came to 9 bases. The DNA of the CDR3 is TGCAGTGCCTTGGCTAGCTCCTATAATTCACCCCTCCACTTT. Amino acid sequence: CSALASSYNSPLHF.

The CDR3 reads CASSQDPGPTEAFF. DNA for the CDR3: TGCGCCAGCAGCCAAGATCCAGGGCCCACTGAAGCTTTCTTT. The chain recombines TRBV4-1 with TRBJ1-1, with a tentative D call TRBD1 (5 bases). V was shortened by 0 bases and J by 4 bases, with 9 bases between the two germline ends. The CDR3 has 14 residues. The V gene's germline CDR1 is MGHRA and CDR2 YSYEKL.